These T cell receptor beta chains were read from a single sample in a study of cytomegalovirus exposure and HLA in healthy donors. Produced via immunoSEQ multiplex PCR; TCRdb's table is partial and in-frame only. The table has tens of thousands of clones, over 60% seen once. The sequenced sample consisted of PBMCs. Receptor source: a male donor in good health and CMV-seropositive. Each CDR3 is given with its conserved first and last residue. The order of the fields is CDR3 DNA, CDR3 protein, clone size, D gene, J gene, V gene. A D gene is named only where the DNA matches it firmly. Clone size is given for some rows only: seen once, a few or many times, or a class if the clone is expanded.

CDR3 DNA: TGTGCCAGCTCCCCGACAGGTGGGGTCTCCTACGAGCGGTACTTC
CDR3 protein: CASSPTGGVSYERYF
clone size: few
D gene: NA
J gene: TRBJ2-7
V gene: TRBV18

CDR3 DNA: TGTGCCAGCAGTGTGGAAAGGGGGGAGCAGTACTTC
CDR3 protein: CASSVERGEQYF
clone size: few
D gene: NA
J gene: TRBJ2-7
V gene: TRBV6-4

CDR3 DNA: TGTGCCAGCAGCGACGGGACAAGCTACGAGCAGTACTTC
CDR3 protein: CASSDGTSYEQYF
clone size: NA
D gene: NA
J gene: TRBJ2-7
V gene: TRBV11-3

CDR3 DNA: TGTGCCAGCAGAATGGGACAGCCGAGCGCCTACGAGCAGTACTTC
CDR3 protein: CASRMGQPSAYEQYF
clone size: NA
D gene: TRBD1
J gene: TRBJ2-7
V gene: TRBV27

CDR3 DNA: TGTGCCAGCTCATCCGTATATACCGGGACAGCAATGACTGGGGCCAACGTCCTGACTTTC
CDR3 protein: CASSSVYTGTAMTGANVLTF
clone size: NA
D gene: TRBD1
J gene: TRBJ2-6
V gene: TRBV18

CDR3 DNA: TGTGCCAGCAGTTTGACGACAGGGGCCCTAACTAATGAAAAACTGTTTTTT
CDR3 protein: CASSLTTGALTNEKLFF
clone size: NA
D gene: TRBD1
J gene: TRBJ1-4
V gene: TRBV27

CDR3 DNA: TGTGCCAGCAGTAGCGGGAGTACTTACGAGCAGTACTTC
CDR3 protein: CASSSGSTYEQYF
clone size: NA
D gene: TRBD2
J gene: TRBJ2-7
V gene: TRBV27

CDR3 DNA: TGCGCCAGCAGCTCGGGGACTAGCGGACGCACAGATACGCAGTATTTT
CDR3 protein: CASSSGTSGRTDTQYF
clone size: NA
D gene: TRBD2
J gene: TRBJ2-3
V gene: TRBV5-1

CDR3 DNA: TGCGCCAGCAGTGAGTCGACAGGGATCCCCTACGAGCAGTACTTC
CDR3 protein: CASSESTGIPYEQYF
clone size: NA
D gene: TRBD1
J gene: TRBJ2-7
V gene: TRBV10-2

CDR3 DNA: TGTGCCAGCAGCTACTGGCGGGAGGCAAGCACAGATACGCAGTATTTT
CDR3 protein: CASSYWREASTDTQYF
clone size: NA
D gene: TRBD2
J gene: TRBJ2-3
V gene: TRBV5-6

CDR3 DNA: TGTGCCAGAGCAAACAGGGTTTGCACTGAAGCTTTCTTT
CDR3 protein: CARANRVCTEAFF
clone size: NA
D gene: NA
J gene: TRBJ1-1
V gene: TRBV21-1

CDR3 DNA: TGTGCCAGCAGTCGGAGGACAGCCGAAAAACTGTTTTTT
CDR3 protein: CASSRRTAEKLFF
clone size: NA
D gene: NA
J gene: TRBJ1-4
V gene: TRBV28

CDR3 DNA: TGTGCCAGCACTCCTCGGACAGGGGGCGCGGGTGGGGATACGCAGTATTTT
CDR3 protein: CASTPRTGGAGGDTQYF
clone size: NA
D gene: TRBD1
J gene: TRBJ2-3
V gene: TRBV28

CDR3 DNA: TGTGCCAGCAGTGAACCAGGGCTTCAAGAGACCCAGTACTTC
CDR3 protein: CASSEPGLQETQYF
clone size: few
D gene: NA
J gene: TRBJ2-5
V gene: TRBV6-1

CDR3 DNA: TGTGCCAGCAGCCGGGGGCTAGCGGCCGGGGAGCTGTTTTTT
CDR3 protein: CASSRGLAAGELFF
clone size: NA
D gene: NA
J gene: TRBJ2-2
V gene: TRBV7-3

CDR3 DNA: TGTGCCAGCAGCTTGGGACAGGGGTATAATTCACCCCTCCACTTT
CDR3 protein: CASSLGQGYNSPLHF
clone size: NA
D gene: TRBD1
J gene: TRBJ1-6
V gene: TRBV7-3

CDR3 DNA: TGTGCCAGCAGCTCCTCAGACAGGAACACCGGGGAGCTGTTTTTT
CDR3 protein: CASSSSDRNTGELFF
clone size: NA
D gene: NA
J gene: TRBJ2-2
V gene: TRBV7-6

CDR3 DNA: TGTGCCAGCAGCCACGCGACAGGGGCAGGGGAAAAACTGTTTTTT
CDR3 protein: CASSHATGAGEKLFF
clone size: NA
D gene: TRBD1
J gene: TRBJ1-4
V gene: TRBV14

CDR3 DNA: TGTGCCAGCGGGACAATGCCTGGGGGAGATACGCAGTATTTT
CDR3 protein: CASGTMPGGDTQYF
clone size: NA
D gene: NA
J gene: TRBJ2-3
V gene: TRBV19

CDR3 DNA: TGTGCCAGCAGTTTACGGGGGAACGAGCAGTTCTTC
CDR3 protein: CASSLRGNEQFF
clone size: NA
D gene: NA
J gene: TRBJ2-1
V gene: TRBV27

CDR3 DNA: TGCGCCAGCGGGCAATCTGGAAACACCATATATTTT
CDR3 protein: CASGQSGNTIYF
clone size: NA
D gene: NA
J gene: TRBJ1-3
V gene: TRBV10-1

CDR3 DNA: TGTGCCAGCAGACCCGGGAGAGTCTCCTACGAGCAGTACTTC
CDR3 protein: CASRPGRVSYEQYF
clone size: NA
D gene: NA
J gene: TRBJ2-7
V gene: TRBV7-2

CDR3 DNA: TGTGCCAGCAGTGACGAGCGGGGGGCCCCAGATACGCAGTATTTT
CDR3 protein: CASSDERGAPDTQYF
clone size: NA
D gene: TRBD2
J gene: TRBJ2-3
V gene: TRBV6-4

CDR3 DNA: TGCAGCGCTAACATAGCAGAGACCCAGTACTTC
CDR3 protein: CSANIAETQYF
clone size: NA
D gene: NA
J gene: TRBJ2-5
V gene: TRBV29-1

CDR3 DNA: TGTGCCATCAGCCAAGACATTATCACCGGGGAGCTGTTTTTT
CDR3 protein: CAISQDIITGELFF
clone size: NA
D gene: NA
J gene: TRBJ2-2
V gene: TRBV10-3

CDR3 DNA: TGTGCCAGCATCCCCGAGGGGGAAGGTACAGATACGCAGTATTTT
CDR3 protein: CASIPEGEGTDTQYF
clone size: NA
D gene: NA
J gene: TRBJ2-3
V gene: TRBV28

CDR3 DNA: TGTGCCATCAGTCTGAAAGCTAGCGGGAGTGCGGATCAGTACTTC
CDR3 protein: CAISLKASGSADQYF
clone size: NA
D gene: TRBD2
J gene: TRBJ2-7
V gene: TRBV10-3

CDR3 DNA: TGTGCCAGCAAAAGGAGTAGCAATCAGCCCCAGCATTTT
CDR3 protein: CASKRSSNQPQHF
clone size: NA
D gene: NA
J gene: TRBJ1-5
V gene: TRBV6-5

CDR3 DNA: TGCGCCAGCAGCCAAGGGTGGGGACAGTTTTCCACAGATACGCAGTATTTT
CDR3 protein: CASSQGWGQFSTDTQYF
clone size: NA
D gene: TRBD1
J gene: TRBJ2-3
V gene: TRBV4-3

CDR3 DNA: TGTGCCAGCAACCGAGGACAGGGAACGAACACTGAAGCTTTCTTT
CDR3 protein: CASNRGQGTNTEAFF
clone size: NA
D gene: TRBD1
J gene: TRBJ1-1
V gene: TRBV5-6

CDR3 DNA: TGTGCCTGGAGTGTACCGGGGTCGAGCTCTGGAAACACCATATATTTT
CDR3 protein: CAWSVPGSSSGNTIYF
clone size: NA
D gene: NA
J gene: TRBJ1-3
V gene: TRBV30

CDR3 DNA: TGTGCCTCTCGGGAGTCCGACCGCCTCTACGAGCAGTACTTC
CDR3 protein: CASRESDRLYEQYF
clone size: NA
D gene: NA
J gene: TRBJ2-7
V gene: TRBV27

CDR3 DNA: TGTGCCAGCAGCCCCCTTGAGGAACGAGCATTCTACGAGCAGTACTTC
CDR3 protein: CASSPLEERAFYEQYF
clone size: NA
D gene: NA
J gene: TRBJ2-7
V gene: TRBV11-2

CDR3 DNA: TGCGCCAGCAGCCAAGATTCAGCCTACGAGCAGTACTTC
CDR3 protein: CASSQDSAYEQYF
clone size: NA
D gene: NA
J gene: TRBJ2-7
V gene: TRBV4-3

CDR3 DNA: TGTGCCAGCAGCGTAGGACAGGGGGGGTACAATGAGCAGTTCTTC
CDR3 protein: CASSVGQGGYNEQFF
clone size: NA
D gene: TRBD1
J gene: TRBJ2-1
V gene: TRBV9

CDR3 DNA: TGCGCCAGCAGCCAAAACCGCCGGGACTCAGATACGCAGTATTTT
CDR3 protein: CASSQNRRDSDTQYF
clone size: NA
D gene: NA
J gene: TRBJ2-3
V gene: TRBV4-1

CDR3 DNA: TGTGCCAGCAGTGAAGAAGGGGGCTTTCAGCCCCAGCATTTT
CDR3 protein: CASSEEGGFQPQHF
clone size: NA
D gene: TRBD1
J gene: TRBJ1-5
V gene: TRBV6-1

CDR3 DNA: TGCGCCAGCAGTACTAGCGGGGGAGCCCAAGAGACCCAGTACTTC
CDR3 protein: CASSTSGGAQETQYF
clone size: NA
D gene: TRBD2
J gene: TRBJ2-5
V gene: TRBV4-3

CDR3 DNA: TGTGCCAGCAGCTTGGGGACAGGGGGTTCCTACGAGCAGTACTTC
CDR3 protein: CASSLGTGGSYEQYF
clone size: NA
D gene: TRBD1
J gene: TRBJ2-7
V gene: TRBV5-5

CDR3 DNA: TGTGCCAGCAGCCCCCCAGCGGTTCCCCAATACGAGCAGTACTTC
CDR3 protein: CASSPPAVPQYEQYF
clone size: NA
D gene: NA
J gene: TRBJ2-7
V gene: TRBV7-9

CDR3 DNA: TGCGCCAGCAGCCAGACTAGCGGGGGGTCCGGATACAATGAGCAGTTCTTC
CDR3 protein: CASSQTSGGSGYNEQFF
clone size: few
D gene: TRBD2
J gene: TRBJ2-1
V gene: TRBV4-3

CDR3 DNA: TGCGCCAGCAGCCAACGGACAGGGGGGGACGAGCAGTACTTC
CDR3 protein: CASSQRTGGDEQYF
clone size: NA
D gene: TRBD1
J gene: TRBJ2-7
V gene: TRBV4-3

CDR3 DNA: TGCGCCAGCAGCTACCGCCAGGGCCAACAAGGCTACGAGCAGTACTTC
CDR3 protein: CASSYRQGQQGYEQYF
clone size: once
D gene: NA
J gene: TRBJ2-7
V gene: TRBV4-1

CDR3 DNA: TGTGCCAGCAGCAACCCACTGGAGGGCACTGAAGCTTTCTTT
CDR3 protein: CASSNPLEGTEAFF
clone size: NA
D gene: NA
J gene: TRBJ1-1
V gene: TRBV7-9

CDR3 DNA: TGTGCCAGCGCCCCTGGGGGACTAGGACCCTACGAGCAGTACTTC
CDR3 protein: CASAPGGLGPYEQYF
clone size: NA
D gene: TRBD2
J gene: TRBJ2-7
V gene: TRBV5-4

CDR3 DNA: TGTGCCAGCAGCGACGGGACAGGGGGGGCCTACGAGCAGTACTTC
CDR3 protein: CASSDGTGGAYEQYF
clone size: few
D gene: TRBD1
J gene: TRBJ2-7
V gene: TRBV9

CDR3 DNA: TGTGCCAGCAGCTTAGCAGGGGCCACTGAAGCTTTCTTT
CDR3 protein: CASSLAGATEAFF
clone size: NA
D gene: NA
J gene: TRBJ1-1
V gene: TRBV7-6

CDR3 DNA: TGTGCCAGCTCACTCCTCGACAGGGGGGGATCCGAGCAGTACTTC
CDR3 protein: CASSLLDRGGSEQYF
clone size: NA
D gene: TRBD1
J gene: TRBJ2-7
V gene: TRBV18

CDR3 DNA: TGTGCCAGCAGCTTATCGACAGCCTCTGGAAACACCATATATTTT
CDR3 protein: CASSLSTASGNTIYF
clone size: NA
D gene: NA
J gene: TRBJ1-3
V gene: TRBV7-2

CDR3 DNA: TGCAGCGTTGCTTGGACAGAATACCAAAACATTCAGTACTTC
CDR3 protein: CSVAWTEYQNIQYF
clone size: once
D gene: NA
J gene: TRBJ2-4
V gene: TRBV29-1

CDR3 DNA: TGTGCCAGTAGTCTATGGGGGCTGATCTACACCGGGGAGCTGTTTTTT
CDR3 protein: CASSLWGLIYTGELFF
clone size: once
D gene: NA
J gene: TRBJ2-2
V gene: TRBV19